The 17 T cell receptor beta chains reported below all come from one sample, sequenced in a study of graft-versus-host responses after intestinal transplantation. These receptors' antigens are unknown. The table came from immunoSEQ multiplex PCR; TCRdb's copy has only in-frame clones and leaves some out. The sample carries about 120,000 clones, about 93% recorded once. The sequences come from unstimulated CD4+ T cells sorted from spleen or lymph node cells, collected before intestinal transplant. The receptors derive from a human donor who received an intestinal transplant.

The V and J genes are TRBV4-2 and TRBJ2-7; possible D gene TRBD2, 5 bases. This CDR3 spans 18 amino acids. Germline V gene data show CDR1 as LGHNA and CDR2 as YNFKEQ. V lost 0 bases and J lost 3, with 21 bases in between. This CDR3 is CASSQDYRLATGIYEQYF. The CDR3 nucleotides are TGTGCCAGCAGCCAAGATTACCGATTAGCGACCGGAATCTACGAGCAGTACTTC.

This sequence joins TRBV5-1 and TRBJ1-5, with a possible D match to TRBD1 (5 bases). Germline V CDR1 and CDR2: SGHRS, YFSETQ. V was cut by 4 bases and J by 7 bases, with 12 bases left in between. This CDR3 contains 13 residues. The DNA for the CDR3 is TGCGCCAGCAGCGCTGGGGGAAGGCAGCCCCAGCATTTT. Amino acids: CASSAGGRQPQHF.

The J gene is TRBJ1-2, the V gene TRBV28, with 9 bases matching TRBD1. The CDR3 spans 15 residues. The trim removed 1 base at V and 7 bases at J, leaving 7 bases unmatched. Germline values: CDR1 MDHEN, CDR2 SYDVKM. DNA of the CDR3: TGTGCCAGCAGTTTATTAGACAGGGGGAATGGTGGCTACACCTTC. This gives the protein CASSLLDRGNGGYTF.

The gene calls are TRBV7-9 and TRBJ2-3, with 9 bases that match TRBD2. V lost 2 bases, J lost 2 bases, and 8 bases stayed unmatched. The CDR3 spans 17 residues. Per germline, CDR1 SEHNR and CDR2 FQNEAQ (reference sequence). CDR3 DNA sequence: TGTGCCAGCAGCTTACCCGGGACTAGCTTCATCACAGATACGCAGTATTTT. It encodes CASSLPGTSFITDTQYF.

The V gene is TRBV6-1, the J gene TRBJ2-3; no reliable D call. V was pared by 2 bases and J by 0 bases, with 6 bases between. Germline V CDR1 and CDR2: MNHNS, SASEGT. This CDR3 has 14 residues. The CDR3 nucleotides are TGTGCCAGCAGTGAAAGTGCTAGCACAGATACGCAGTATTTT. This sequence encodes CASSESASTDTQYF.

The chain employs TRBV6-5 and TRBJ1-3; D uncertain. This CDR3 has 14 residues. CDR1 and CDR2 from the germline V gene are MNHEY and SVGAGI. V lost 5 bases to trimming and J lost 5 bases, with 13 bases between them. The CDR3 bases are TGTGCCAGCAGTGAAGGAGGGCTTCGAAACACCATATATTTT. Translation gives CASSEGGLRNTIYF.

This clone was recorded once. The V call is TRBV7-9, the J call TRBJ2-2; D is ambiguous. From germline, CDR1 is SEHNR and CDR2 FQNEAQ (reference sequence). The CDR3 runs 14 residues. V dropped 5 bases and J dropped 4 bases, with 11 bases sitting between them. The CDR3, as DNA: TGTGCCAGCAGCCATTTCCGGGCCACCGGGGAGCTGTTTTTT. Its translation: CASSHFRATGELFF.

CDR3 sequence (DNA): TGTGCCAGCAGCTTACTAGATCCGCATCGAAATGAGCAGTTCTTC. It yields the protein CASSLLDPHRNEQFF. The rearrangement uses TRBV5-6 and TRBJ2-1; TRBD2 might be the D (5 bases). Germline CDR1 and CDR2: SGHDT and YYEEEE. CDR3 length equals 15 residues. Trimming took 2 bases from V and 7 from J, leaving 16 bases between them.

The V call is TRBV9, the J call TRBJ2-3, with TRBD2 identical over 10 bases. Trimming cost V 4 bases and J 4 bases; bases outside gene matches: 6. Germline V gene data show CDR1 as SGDLS and CDR2 as YYNGEE. The CDR3 runs 15 residues. CDR3: CASSYRLAGADTQYF. CDR3 bases: TGTGCCAGCAGCTACCGGCTAGCGGGAGCAGATACGCAGTATTTT.

The V call is TRBV18, the J call TRBJ2-7; D call uncertain. Trimming took off 0 bases at V and 2 bases at J, with 14 bases between the two ends. Germline V gives CDR1 KGHSH, CDR2 LQKENI. The CDR3 contains 16 residues. This chain's CDR3 is CASSPPSAGSTYEQYF. The CDR3, as DNA: TGTGCCAGCTCACCACCTTCGGCAGGATCAACCTACGAGCAGTACTTC.

CDR3 protein: CASSLRLLAGGTGELFF. The CDR3 DNA reads as TGTGCCAGCAGCTTAAGGCTACTAGCGGGAGGCACCGGGGAGCTGTTTTTT. The rearrangement joins TRBV7-3 to TRBJ2-2; 12 nucleotides match TRBD2. Looked up from germline, CDR1 is SGHTA and CDR2 is FQGTGA. The CDR3 has 17 amino acids. V was pared by 1 base and J by 4 bases, with 4 bases of the junction left unmatched.

The chain combines TRBV28 with TRBJ1-2; tentative D call: TRBD1 (5 bases). Looked up from germline, CDR1 is MDHEN and CDR2 is SYDVKM. The CDR3 is made up of 14 amino acids. The V and J ends lost 6 bases and 5 bases respectively, with 16 bases between them. CDR3 in amino acids: CASSPGDGTYGYTF. The CDR3 region has the DNA TGTGCCAGCAGCCCCGGGGACGGAACATATGGCTACACCTTC.

V is TRBV6-5 and J is TRBJ2-7; D is uncertain. Trimming removed 4 bases at V and 0 bases at J, with 10 bases between. CDR1 is MNHEY, CDR2 SVGAGI, per germline. The CDR3 has 14 residues. CDR3: CASSSVGHSYEQYF. As DNA, the CDR3 is TGTGCCAGCAGTTCTGTCGGGCACTCCTACGAGCAGTACTTC.

This chain connects TRBV19 to TRBJ1-2; tentative D call: TRBD1 (6 bases). The CDR3 contains 13 residues. Per the germline V gene, CDR1 is LNHDA and CDR2 is SQIVND (reference sequence). V lost 5 bases and J 3 bases, leaving 10 bases between the germline ends. The CDR3 nucleotides read TGTGCCAGTAGTGTAGGGGGTTACTATGGCTACACCTTC. Translation gives CASSVGGYYGYTF.

V and J are TRBV5-1 and TRBJ2-7; TRBD2 agrees at 16 bases. The CDR3 has 17 residues. The V segment lost 5 bases and the J segment 2 bases; nucleotides outside the gene matches: 7. CDR1 and CDR2 from the germline V gene are SGHRS and YFSETQ. DNA for the CDR3: TGCGCCAGCAGGACCGCCGGGACTAGCGGGAGGGCCTACGAGCAGTACTTC. Translated, it gives CASRTAGTSGRAYEQYF.

The chain links TRBV5-1 to TRBJ2-5; D is unresolved. The CDR3 consists of 12 residues. Germline CDR1 is SGHRS and CDR2 is YFSETQ. Trimming stripped 4 bases from V and 2 bases from J, with 6 bases between. CDR3 sequence (DNA): TGCGCCAGCAGCCGCACGCAAGAGACCCAGTACTTC. Its translation: CASSRTQETQYF.

The V and J genes are TRBV9 and TRBJ2-1; TRBD1 might be the D (6 bases). This CDR3 comprises 15 residues. Germline-derived CDR1 and CDR2 are SGDLS and YYNGEE. V gave up 1 base and J gave up 10 bases, with 18 bases separating them. This CDR3 is CASSVRSGVAWEQFF. For the CDR3, the DNA is TGTGCCAGCAGCGTAAGGTCAGGGGTGGCATGGGAGCAGTTCTTC. The full variable domain, rest sourced from reference TRBV9 and TRBJ2-1, is DSGVTQTPKHLITATGQRVTLRCSPRSGDLSVYWYQQSLDQGLQFLIQYYNGEERAKGNILERFSAQQFPDLHSELNLSSLELGDSALYFCASSVRSGVAWEQFFGPGTRLTVL.